These 31 T cell receptor beta chains were sequenced from one sample in a study of naive and memory T cell subsets. Adult healthy volunteers gave 2.5 ml peripheral blood for whole-blood RNA. Reverse transcription of blood and skin TCR RNA was primed at alpha and beta constant regions. TCRdb used MiXCR to reprocess the 5' RACE reads, holding one entry per CDR3 protein. The profile shows under 25,000 distinct CDR3 sequences, approximately 3.9% of them singletons. All receptors come from a male donor in good health.

The table lists this clonotype with many counts. This rearrangement joins TRBV6-5 to TRBJ2-1; TRBD1 aligns across 11 bases. The CDR3 extends over 15 amino acids. Germline CDR1 and CDR2: MNHEY and SVGAGI. V was clipped by 2 bases and J by 9 bases; unmatched bases: 6. The CDR3 is CASSYTGTGGGEQFF. In DNA, the CDR3 is TGTGCCAGCAGTTACACCGGGACAGGGGGAGGTGAGCAGTTCTTC.

By share of the sample, this clonotype is medium-sized (0.01 to 0.1%). This rearrangement joins TRBV4-1 to TRBJ2-5, with TRBD2 identical over 8 bases. The CDR3 consists of 14 residues. V shed 4 bases and J 4 bases; nucleotides not matched to a gene: 5. Germline values: CDR1 MGHRA, CDR2 YSYEKL. The CDR3 DNA sequence: TGCGCCAGCAGCCGGGAGCGGGGGCCAGAGACCCAGTACTTC. Protein product: CASSRERGPETQYF.

This clonotype was counted ten times or more. The chain recombines TRBV28 with TRBJ2-1, with TRBD1 matching 8 bases. CDR1 and CDR2 from the germline V gene are MDHEN and SYDVKM. The CDR3 covers 15 residues. V shed 5 bases, J shed 8 bases, and the junction held 11 bases outside the gene matches. The CDR3 DNA is TGTGCCAGCAGTCCGACGACAGGGGACGTCGATGAGCAGTTCTTC. Its translation is CASSPTTGDVDEQFF.

This clonotype was seen a few times. The chain couples TRBV19 to TRBJ1-6; 7 nucleotides align to TRBD1. V shed 5 bases and J 10 bases; nucleotides not matched to a gene: 5. The CDR3 sequence is 13 residues long. Looked up from germline, CDR1 is LNHDA and CDR2 is SQIVND (reference sequence). For the CDR3, the DNA is TGTGCCAGTAGTTCAACAGGGGACTCACCCCTCCACTTT. This sequence encodes CASSSTGDSPLHF.

This clonotype was seen many times. The chain couples TRBV12-3 or TRBV12-4 to TRBJ2-2; perhaps TRBD1 as D (6 bases). This CDR3 contains 16 residues. V was trimmed by 4 bases and J by 1 base, leaving 13 bases between them. CDR3 nucleotide sequence: TGTGCCAGCAGTTCACCAGGGGACCAGAACACCGGGGAGCTGTTTTTT. As protein: CASSSPGDQNTGELFF.

This clonotype rates as medium-sized. The V and J genes are TRBV10-1 and TRBJ2-3; 7 positions agree with TRBD2. Germline lookup yields CDR1 WNHNN and CDR2 SYGVQD (reference sequence). This CDR3 comprises 14 residues. V shed 2 bases, J shed 2 bases, and the junction held 1 base outside the gene matches. In nucleotides, the CDR3 is TGCGCCAGCAGTGAGCGGGAGGTCACAGATACGCAGTATTTT. This encodes CASSEREVTDTQYF.

This clonotype came up many times. DNA of the CDR3: TGCAGCGTTGGGACAGGTTCCTACAATGAGCAGTTCTTC. Residues: CSVGTGSYNEQFF. V and J are TRBV29-1 and TRBJ2-1; 7 nucleotides match TRBD1. Germline V gene data show CDR1 as SQVTM and CDR2 as ANQGSEA. The V segment lost 4 bases and the J segment 1 base; nucleotides outside the gene matches: 1. The length of the CDR3 is 13 residues.

This clonotype has ten or more counts. The chain has TRBV29-1 and TRBJ2-5, with 7 bases fitting TRBD1. V dropped 7 bases and J dropped 2; count of bases not matched to a gene: 10. This CDR3 is built from 14 residues. CDR1 and CDR2 (germline): SQVTM, ANQGSEA. The CDR3 bases are TGCAGCGCTCGGACAGGAAAATATCAAGAGACCCAGTACTTC. Translated, it gives CSARTGKYQETQYF.

This clonotype turned up a few times. The rearrangement links TRBV7-9 to TRBJ1-2; unclear D gene. V was pared by 5 bases and J by 7 bases, with 8 bases between. CDR1 SEHNR and CDR2 FQNEAQ come from the germline V gene (reference sequence). CDR3 length equals 11 residues. Here the CDR3 reads CASSLRTGYTF. CDR3 sequence (DNA): TGTGCCAGCAGCCTCAGGACTGGCTACACCTTC.

This clonotype has at least ten counts. The rearrangement joins TRBV2 to TRBJ2-2; 7 bases line up with TRBD1. The germline gives CDR1 SNHLY, CDR2 FYNNEI. J lost 5 bases, V lost 2 bases, and 8 bases had no gene match. CDR3 length equals 16 residues. The CDR3 nucleotides are TGTGCCAGCAGTGAAAGGGGACAGACAGCAACCGGGGAGCTGTTTTTT. Protein sequence: CASSERGQTATGELFF. The variable domain in full, completed from reference TRBV2 and TRBJ2-2, reads EPEVTQTPSHQVTQMGQEVILRCVPISNHLYFYWYRQILGQKVEFLVSFYNNEISEKSEIFDDQFSVERPDGSNFTLKIRSTKLEDSAMYFCASSERGQTATGELFFGEGSRLTVL.

In this sample, this clonotype turned up many times. The gene calls are TRBV4-3 and TRBJ2-7, with 8 bases matching TRBD1. This CDR3 spans 14 amino acids. V lost 1 base, J lost 4 bases, and 3 bases stayed unmatched. Germline assignment: CDR1 LGHNA and CDR2 YSLEER. The CDR3 region has the DNA TGCGCCAGCAGCCAAGGGACAGGGAGGTACGAGCAGTACTTC. Protein product: CASSQGTGRYEQYF.

The V call is TRBV11-2, the J call TRBJ2-1, with 10 nucleotides matching TRBD2. After removal of 2 bases from V and 6 bases from J, the junction contained 4 bases not matched to a gene. The CDR3 extends over 15 amino acids. CDR1 SGHAT and CDR2 FQNNGV come from the germline V gene. The CDR3 region is CASSLKAGGFNEQFF. CDR3 in DNA: TGTGCCAGCAGCTTAAAAGCGGGAGGGTTCAATGAGCAGTTCTTC.

This clonotype was counted at least ten times. This chain links TRBV29-1 with TRBJ2-7; tentative D call: TRBD1 (6 bases). The CDR3 has 15 residues. Per germline, CDR1 SQVTM and CDR2 ANQGSEA. The ends were cut back, 5 bases at V and 0 bases at J, with 17 bases in the middle. CDR3 residues: CSVKAQQGYSYEQYF. The CDR3 DNA follows: TGCAGCGTTAAAGCCCAACAGGGATACTCCTACGAGCAGTACTTC.

This clonotype was counted many times. This chain connects TRBV20-1 to TRBJ1-1; TRBD1 is a possible D gene (6 bases). The V gene's germline CDR1 is DFQATT and CDR2 SNEGSKA (reference sequence). Trimming pared 5 bases from V and 3 bases from J, leaving 16 bases between. This CDR3 has 14 residues. The CDR3 reads CSALNPRGHTEAFF. In nucleotides, the CDR3 is TGCAGTGCTCTCAACCCCCGGGGGCACACTGAAGCTTTCTTT.

In its sample, this clonotype was seen many times. This chain links TRBV20-1 with TRBJ1-6, with D unresolved. There are 14 residues in the CDR3. Between the trimmed V and J ends, which lost 1 base and 0 bases, there was a span of 4 bases. Looked up from germline, CDR1 is DFQATT and CDR2 is SNEGSKA (reference sequence). The CDR3 sequence: CSARGVSYNSPLHF. The CDR3 coding sequence is TGCAGTGCTAGAGGGGTCTCCTATAATTCACCCCTCCACTTT.

This clonotype has at least ten counts. The chain uses TRBV11-2 and TRBJ2-5; no clear D. This CDR3 region has 11 residues. CDR1 is SGHAT, CDR2 FQNNGV, per germline. Trimming took off 4 bases at V and 8 bases at J, with 8 bases between the two ends. The DNA of the CDR3 is TGTGCCAGCAGCTACCGGTCCACCCAGTACTTC. Translated: CASSYRSTQYF.

This clonotype came up many times. V is TRBV9 and J is TRBJ2-1; possibly TRBD1 for D (5 bases). V lost 2 bases, J lost 13 bases, and 22 bases lay in between. The CDR3 consists of 15 residues. Germline values: CDR1 SGDLS, CDR2 YYNGEE. The CDR3 is CASSVTGRVGEFQFF. DNA of the CDR3: TGTGCCAGCAGCGTCACGGGCAGGGTAGGTGAGTTCCAGTTCTTC.

This clonotype was recorded many times. The CDR3 protein is CASSYRLARSQFF. The CDR3 DNA sequence: TGTGCCAGCAGTTACCGACTAGCTAGATCACAGTTCTTC. The chain recombines TRBV6-5 with TRBJ2-1; TRBD2 matches 7 bases. This CDR3 contains 13 residues. V shed 2 bases and J 13 bases; nucleotides not matched to a gene: 8. Germline assignment: CDR1 MNHEY and CDR2 SVGAGI.

This clonotype was seen at least ten times. The genes are TRBV6-6 and TRBJ1-1; possibly TRBD1 for D (6 bases). Germline V CDR1 and CDR2: MNHNY, SVGAGI (reference sequence). The CDR3 spans 14 residues. Trimming took 4 bases from V and 6 from J, leaving 15 bases between them. The CDR3 here is CASSSLPTGSEAFF. CDR3 coding DNA: TGTGCCAGCAGTTCTCTTCCAACAGGGTCTGAAGCTTTCTTT.

This clonotype came up many times. The chain recombines TRBV11-2 with TRBJ1-1; 7 bases are shared with TRBD1. The CDR3 is made up of 16 amino acids. Germline CDR1 and CDR2: SGHAT and FQNNGV. Trimming cost V 5 bases and J 0 bases; bases outside gene matches: 9. The CDR3 bases are TGTGCCAGCAGCCGAAGACAGGGAAACATGAACACTGAAGCTTTCTTT. This translates into CASSRRQGNMNTEAFF.

In its sample, this clonotype was seen many times. This chain connects TRBV3-1 to TRBJ1-1; no firm D call. Germline V gene lookup returns CDR1 LGHDT and CDR2 YNNKEL (reference sequence). The CDR3 contains 14 residues. V lost 2 bases and J lost 0, with 7 bases in between. CDR3 coding DNA: TGTGCCAGCAGCCAAAGGACGGTGAACACTGAAGCTTTCTTT. It is translated as CASSQRTVNTEAFF.

This clonotype was picked up many times. CDR3 bases: TGTGCCAGCAGTCCCAGGGACTTTAACACCGGGGAGCTGTTTTTT. Translating gives CASSPRDFNTGELFF. V and J are TRBV12-3 or TRBV12-4 and TRBJ2-2; D is possibly TRBD2 (6 bases). The CDR3 totals 15 residues. Trimming shortened V by 5 bases and J by 2 bases, and 12 bases separated the two germline ends.

This clonotype has ten or more counts. V and J are TRBV6-6 and TRBJ1-2; 7 bases agree with TRBD1. CDR1 is MNHNY and CDR2 is SVGAGI in the germline V gene (reference sequence). V trimming: 0 bases; J trimming: 3 bases; junction bases outside the gene matches: 10. This CDR3 comprises 17 residues. In DNA, the CDR3 is TGTGCCAGCAGTTACTCAGGGGGCGATTATCTTGACTATGGCTACACCTTC. It specifies CASSYSGGDYLDYGYTF.

V is TRBV29-1 and J is TRBJ1-2, with D possibly matching TRBD1 (6 bases). Per germline, CDR1 SQVTM and CDR2 ANQGSEA. The CDR3 length is 15 residues. V shed 0 bases and J shed 5 bases, with 16 bases lying between them. The CDR3 DNA sequence: TGCAGCGTTGAAGATTTCGGACAGAACGGGTATGGCTACACCTTC. Amino acids: CSVEDFGQNGYGYTF.

By its share, this clonotype is medium-sized. The chain recombines TRBV6-4 with TRBJ2-2; a weak D match, TRBD2 (5 bases). Trimming removed 3 bases from V and 6 bases from J, with 8 bases in between. The V gene's germline CDR1 is MRHNA and CDR2 SNTAGT. The CDR3 contains 13 residues. CDR3 sequence: CASSEEDPGELFF. Here the CDR3 DNA reads TGTGCCAGCAGTGAGGAGGACCCCGGGGAGCTGTTTTTT.

The table lists this clonotype with many counts. The chain carries TRBV7-9 and TRBJ2-6, with 9 bases identical to TRBD1. Trimming removed 6 bases from V and 2 bases from J; junction bases left unmatched: 5. Germline V CDR1 and CDR2: SEHNR, FQNEAQ (reference sequence). This CDR3 has 16 residues. The CDR3 is CASSPTGGAGANVLTF. For the CDR3, the DNA is TGTGCCAGCAGTCCGACAGGGGGGGCTGGGGCCAACGTCCTGACTTTC.

The chain links TRBV29-1 to TRBJ2-7, with D perhaps matching TRBD1 (6 bases). V gave up 6 bases and J gave up 2 bases, with 20 bases separating them. This CDR3 is 15 amino acids long. The germline V gene encodes CDR1 SQVTM and CDR2 ANQGSEA. In DNA form, the CDR3 reads TGCAGCGTCATCGACCTCAGGGGATCGACCTACGAGCAGTACTTC. It translates to CSVIDLRGSTYEQYF.

This clonotype has ten or more counts. The rearrangement joins TRBV5-1 to TRBJ2-2, with D hard to call. The CDR3 is made up of 15 amino acids. Germline V gives CDR1 SGHRS, CDR2 YFSETQ. Trimming removed 1 base at V and 4 bases at J, with 11 bases between. CDR3 sequence: CASSLSTTSTGELFF. The CDR3 DNA reads TGCGCCAGCAGCTTGTCGACGACAAGCACCGGGGAGCTGTTTTTT.

Many counts were recorded for this clonotype. This chain links TRBV6-1 with TRBJ1-4, with no clear D. Germline CDR1 reads MNHNS; CDR2 reads SASEGT. V lost 2 bases and J 1 base, leaving 8 bases between the germline ends. CDR3 length: 15 amino acids. Here the CDR3 reads CASSESGLTNEKLFF. In DNA form, the CDR3 reads TGTGCCAGCAGTGAATCGGGGTTAACTAATGAAAAACTGTTTTTT.

This clonotype was observed many times. Its ends do not fully match the called genes, so a read error is possible. The rearrangement links TRBV19 to TRBJ1-5, with D uncertain. Germline V gene sequence: CDR1 LNHDA, CDR2 SQIVND (reference sequence). The CDR3 has 13 amino acids. CDR3: CASSMSINKPQHF. The CDR3 DNA reads TGTGCCAGTAGTATGTCAATCAATAAGCCCCAGCATTTT.

This clonotype was observed at least ten times. The chain carries TRBV12-3 or TRBV12-4 and TRBJ2-1, with a weak D call TRBD1 (6 bases). The germline V and J ends were trimmed by 3 bases and 8 bases, with 17 bases remaining between them. This CDR3 is 15 amino acids long. The CDR3 is CASSFSGQYNHEQFF. The CDR3 DNA follows: TGTGCCAGCAGTTTTTCTGGACAGTACAACCATGAGCAGTTCTTC.